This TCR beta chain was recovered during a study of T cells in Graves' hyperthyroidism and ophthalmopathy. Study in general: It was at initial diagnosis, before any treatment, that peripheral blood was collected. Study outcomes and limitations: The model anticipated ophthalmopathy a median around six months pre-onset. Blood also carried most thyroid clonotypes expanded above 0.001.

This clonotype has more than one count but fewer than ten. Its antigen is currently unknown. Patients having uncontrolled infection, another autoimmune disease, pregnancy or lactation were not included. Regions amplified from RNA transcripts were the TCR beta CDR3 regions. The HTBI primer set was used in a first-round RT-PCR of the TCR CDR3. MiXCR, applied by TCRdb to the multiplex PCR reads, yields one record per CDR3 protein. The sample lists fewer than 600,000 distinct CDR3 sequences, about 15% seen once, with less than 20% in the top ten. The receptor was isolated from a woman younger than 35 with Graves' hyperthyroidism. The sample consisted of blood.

CDR3 residues: CAISEPGQGLSPLHF. CDR3 sequence (DNA): TGTGCCATCAGTGAGCCGGGACAGGGACTTTCACCCCTCCACTTT. This chain connects TRBV10-3 to TRBJ1-6, with 9 bases fitting TRBD1. CDR3 length equals 15 residues. Trimming took 2 bases from V and 9 from J; bases not matched to a gene: 5. CDR1 and CDR2 from the germline V gene are ENHRY and SYGVKD.